These T cell receptor beta chains were read from a single sample in a study of T cells of healthy individuals. TCRdb reprocessed the 5' RACE reads via MiXCR and lists one record per CDR3 protein. The table shows some 82,000 distinct CDR3 sequences, with approximately 4.8% occurring only once. These receptors originate from a female donor in good health. The CDR3 runs from the conserved cysteine through the conserved F or W. Fields, in order: CDR3 protein, J gene, V gene, CDR3 length, D gene. A D gene is named only where the DNA matches it firmly.

CDR3: CSVDGRLAGVNEQFF; J: TRBJ2-1; V: TRBV29-1; length: 15; D: TRBD2
CDR3: CASSHGQYNEQFF; J: TRBJ2-1; V: TRBV7-9; length: 13; D: -
CDR3: CASSERGAHTFF; J: TRBJ1-1; V: TRBV28; length: 12; D: -
CDR3: CASSLMAGYQETQYF; J: TRBJ2-5; V: TRBV5-1; length: 15; D: -
CDR3: CASSVRSTDTQYF; J: TRBJ2-3; V: TRBV2; length: 13; D: -
CDR3: CASSLSGASGERGTQYF; J: TRBJ2-5; V: TRBV27; length: 17; D: -
CDR3: CASSPRDTEAFF; J: TRBJ1-1; V: TRBV18; length: 12; D: -
CDR3: CASSLFGTGGLAGANVLTF; J: TRBJ2-6; V: TRBV5-5; length: 19; D: TRBD1
CDR3: CAWSVLPFSGNTIYF; J: TRBJ1-3; V: TRBV30; length: 15; D: -
CDR3: CASSETMDPDRGEQFF; J: TRBJ2-1; V: TRBV2; length: 16; D: -
CDR3: CASSFQSSNYGYTF; J: TRBJ1-2; V: TRBV27; length: 14; D: -
CDR3: CSAPDKTGNTIYF; J: TRBJ1-3; V: TRBV20-1; length: 13; D: -
CDR3: CSVAQGVNQPQHF; J: TRBJ1-5; V: TRBV29-1; length: 13; D: -
CDR3: CASSYSEREHGELFF; J: TRBJ2-2; V: TRBV13; length: 15; D: -
CDR3: CASRLTRGSTDTQYF; J: TRBJ2-3; V: TRBV27; length: 15; D: TRBD1
CDR3: CASSQGTGPYEQYF; J: TRBJ2-7; V: TRBV18; length: 14; D: TRBD1
CDR3: CASSATWPNSYEQYF; J: TRBJ2-7; V: TRBV2; length: 15; D: -
CDR3: CASSTTSGVTYEQYF; J: TRBJ2-7; V: TRBV7-9; length: 15; D: TRBD2
CDR3: CASSSDRGSYNEQFF; J: TRBJ2-1; V: TRBV28; length: 15; D: TRBD1
CDR3: CASSLEGAGGREQYF; J: TRBJ2-7; V: TRBV7-2; length: 15; D: TRBD2
CDR3: CASVRQGFRTRTDTQYF; J: TRBJ2-3; V: TRBV21-1; length: 17; D: -
CDR3: CSASAEGSTDTQYF; J: TRBJ2-3; V: TRBV20-1; length: 14; D: -
CDR3: CSARGSDTQYF; J: TRBJ2-3; V: TRBV20-1; length: 11; D: -
CDR3: CSVGARQNTYEQYF; J: TRBJ2-7; V: TRBV29-1; length: 14; D: -
CDR3: CASSPRPRGVNNEQFF; J: TRBJ2-1; V: TRBV3-1; length: 16; D: TRBD2
CDR3: CASSPGTANTEAFF; J: TRBJ1-1; V: TRBV18; length: 14; D: -
CDR3: CSALGRRSDTEAFF; J: TRBJ1-1; V: TRBV29-1; length: 14; D: -
CDR3: CASRAVGDRSLYEQYF; J: TRBJ2-7; V: TRBV10-2; length: 16; D: TRBD1
CDR3: CASSSAMGQNYGYTF; J: TRBJ1-2; V: TRBV7-9; length: 15; D: TRBD1
CDR3: CSARRPSGSYNEQFF; J: TRBJ2-1; V: TRBV20-1; length: 15; D: TRBD2
CDR3: CASSRRDKESFYGYTF; J: TRBJ1-2; V: TRBV7-9; length: 16; D: -